This TCR beta chain was recovered during a study of patients and donors after allogeneic stem cell transplantation. TCRdb recomputed calls from the RT-PCR reads with MiXCR, one row per CDR3 protein. The sample has 920,000 or so distinct CDR3 sequences; about 20% are singletons. Sequencing was carried out using blood, either unsorted or a sorted T cell fraction (not recorded which). This sequence originates from a human donor who was either an allogeneic HSCT recipient or a stem cell or donor lymphocyte infusion donor (not recorded which). It is not recorded whose cells these are; they may come from a transplant donor.

The CDR3 protein is CASSQDALANNEQFF. CDR3 nucleotide sequence: TGTGCCAGCAGCCAAGATGCACTAGCTAACAATGAGCAGTTCTTC. J is TRBJ2-1 and V is TRBV3-1; possibly TRBD2 for D (6 bases). Trimming pared 0 bases from V and 5 bases from J, leaving 11 bases between. Germline V gene data show CDR1 as LGHDT and CDR2 as YNNKEL (reference sequence). The CDR3 runs 15 residues.